Each of the 2 T cell receptor beta chains below was sequenced from the same sample in a study of cytomegalovirus exposure and HLA in healthy donors. Vbeta (60) and Jbeta (13) primers were used in the PCR. Profiling relied on immunoSEQ multiplex PCR, and the TCRdb table lists in-frame clones only, not all of them. The sample lists under 300,000 clones; around 81% were seen once. Sequencing was carried out using PBMCs. These receptors were collected from a woman aged 55-70 years in good health and CMV-seropositive.

The CDR3 here is CSVWAPVRTGGGETQYF. DNA for the CDR3: TGCAGCGTTTGGGCGCCGGTCAGGACAGGGGGGGGAGAGACCCAGTACTTC. The V call is TRBV29-1, the J call TRBJ2-5; 10 nucleotides match TRBD1. Trimming at V came to 5 bases and at J to 4 bases, leaving 16 bases not matched to a gene. The CDR3 totals 17 residues. CDR1 is SQVTM, CDR2 ANQGSEA, per germline.

The chain recombines TRBV19 with TRBJ2-1; TRBD2 aligns across 8 bases. The CDR3 runs 15 residues. V trimming: 3 bases; J trimming: 7 bases; junction bases outside the gene matches: 8. In germline, CDR1 is LNHDA, CDR2 SQIVND (reference sequence). CDR3 protein: CASSIRAGGGNEQFF. The CDR3 DNA sequence: TGTGCCAGTAGTATTCGGGCGGGAGGAGGAAATGAGCAGTTCTTC.